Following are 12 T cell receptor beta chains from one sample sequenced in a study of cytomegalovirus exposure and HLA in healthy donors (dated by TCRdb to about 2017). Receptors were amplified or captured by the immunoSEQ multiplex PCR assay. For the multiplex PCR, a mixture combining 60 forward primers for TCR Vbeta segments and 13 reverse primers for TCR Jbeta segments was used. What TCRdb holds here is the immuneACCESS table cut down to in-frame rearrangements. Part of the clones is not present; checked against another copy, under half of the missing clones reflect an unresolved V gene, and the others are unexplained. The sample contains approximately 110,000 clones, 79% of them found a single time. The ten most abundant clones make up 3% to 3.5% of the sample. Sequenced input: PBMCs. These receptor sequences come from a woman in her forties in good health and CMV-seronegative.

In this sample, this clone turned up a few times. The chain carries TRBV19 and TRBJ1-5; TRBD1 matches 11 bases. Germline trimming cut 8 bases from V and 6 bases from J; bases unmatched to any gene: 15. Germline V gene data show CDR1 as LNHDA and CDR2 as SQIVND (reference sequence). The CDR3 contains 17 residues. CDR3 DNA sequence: TGTGCCAGTGCCGCCCGGGACAGGGGGGCTGGAGGTCAGCCCCAGCATTTT. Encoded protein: CASAARDRGAGGQPQHF. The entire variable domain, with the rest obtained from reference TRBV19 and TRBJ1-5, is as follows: DGGITQSPKYLFRKEGQNVTLSCEQNLNHDAMYWYRQDPGQGLRLIYYSQIVNDFQKGDIAEGYSVSREKKESFPLTVTSAQKNPTAFYLCASAARDRGAGGQPQHFGDGTRLSIL.

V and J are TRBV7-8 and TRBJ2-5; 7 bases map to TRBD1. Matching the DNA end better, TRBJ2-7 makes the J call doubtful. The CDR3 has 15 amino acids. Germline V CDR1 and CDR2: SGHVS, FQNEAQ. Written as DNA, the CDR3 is TGTGCCAGCAGCTTCCCCGAGACAGGGACGGGCGAGCAGTACTTC. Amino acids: CASSFPETGTGEQYF.

CDR3 in DNA: TGTGCCAGTAGTTTTCAGGGGGCATACGGCTACACCTTC. As protein: CASSFQGAYGYTF. This chain links TRBV19 with TRBJ1-2; 8 bases fit TRBD1. From germline, CDR1 is LNHDA and CDR2 SQIVND (reference sequence). With 5 bases clipped from V and 8 bases from J, the junction kept 7 bases outside the gene matches. The CDR3 runs to 13 residues. The entire variable domain, with the rest obtained from reference TRBV19 and TRBJ1-2, is as follows: DGGITQSPKYLFRKEGQNVTLSCEQNLNHDAMYWYRQDPGQGLRLIYYSQIVNDFQKGDIAEGYSVSREKKESFPLTVTSAQKNPTAFYLCASSFQGAYGYTFGSGTRLTVV.

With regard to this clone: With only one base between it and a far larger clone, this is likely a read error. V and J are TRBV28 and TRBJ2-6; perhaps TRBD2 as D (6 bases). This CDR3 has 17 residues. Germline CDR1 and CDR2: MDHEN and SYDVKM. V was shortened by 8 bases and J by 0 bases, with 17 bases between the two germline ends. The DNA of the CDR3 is TGTGCCAGCTATACTAGCCCTTCCTCCTCTGGGGCCAACGTCCTGACTTTC. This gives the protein CASYTSPSSSGANVLTF.

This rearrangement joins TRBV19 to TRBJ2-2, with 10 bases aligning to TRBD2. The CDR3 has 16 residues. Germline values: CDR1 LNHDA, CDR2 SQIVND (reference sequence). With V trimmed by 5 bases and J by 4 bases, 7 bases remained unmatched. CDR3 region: CASSPGLAQITGELFF. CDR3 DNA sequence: TGTGCCAGTAGTCCGGGACTAGCGCAAATCACCGGGGAGCTGTTTTTT.

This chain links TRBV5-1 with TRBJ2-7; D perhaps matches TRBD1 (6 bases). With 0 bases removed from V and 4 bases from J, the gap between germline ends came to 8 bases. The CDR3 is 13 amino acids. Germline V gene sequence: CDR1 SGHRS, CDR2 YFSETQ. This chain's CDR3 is CASSLEGQYEQYF. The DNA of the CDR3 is TGCGCCAGCAGCTTGGAAGGACAGTACGAGCAGTACTTC.

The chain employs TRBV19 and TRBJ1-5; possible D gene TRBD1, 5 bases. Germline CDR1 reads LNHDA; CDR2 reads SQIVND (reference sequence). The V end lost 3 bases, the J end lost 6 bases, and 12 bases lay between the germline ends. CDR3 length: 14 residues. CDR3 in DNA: TGTGCCAGTAGTATGATAGGGGCAGTTCAGCCCCAGCATTTT. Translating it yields CASSMIGAVQPQHF. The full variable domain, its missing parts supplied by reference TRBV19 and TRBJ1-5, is DGGITQSPKYLFRKEGQNVTLSCEQNLNHDAMYWYRQDPGQGLRLIYYSQIVNDFQKGDIAEGYSVSREKKESFPLTVTSAQKNPTAFYLCASSMIGAVQPQHFGDGTRLSIL.

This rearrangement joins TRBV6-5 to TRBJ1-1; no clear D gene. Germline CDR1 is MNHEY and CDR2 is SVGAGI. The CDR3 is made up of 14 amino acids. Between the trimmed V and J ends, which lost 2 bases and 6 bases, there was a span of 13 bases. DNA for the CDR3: TGTGCCAGCAGTTACAGGAGGGCGTGGGCTGAAGCTTTCTTT. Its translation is CASSYRRAWAEAFF.

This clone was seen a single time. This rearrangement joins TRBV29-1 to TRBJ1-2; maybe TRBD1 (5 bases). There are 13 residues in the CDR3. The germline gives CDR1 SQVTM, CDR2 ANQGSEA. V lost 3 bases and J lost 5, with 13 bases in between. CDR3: CSVDSAGGYGYTF. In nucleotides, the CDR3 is TGCAGCGTTGACTCAGCCGGGGGGTATGGCTACACCTTC.

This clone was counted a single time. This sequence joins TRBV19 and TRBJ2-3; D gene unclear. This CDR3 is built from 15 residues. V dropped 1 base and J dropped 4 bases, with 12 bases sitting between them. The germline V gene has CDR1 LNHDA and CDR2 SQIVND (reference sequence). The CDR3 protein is CASSIGHPPPDTQYF. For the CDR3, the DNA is TGTGCCAGTAGTATAGGGCATCCCCCCCCAGATACGCAGTATTTT. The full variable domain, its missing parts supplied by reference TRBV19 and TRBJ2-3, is DGGITQSPKYLFRKEGQNVTLSCEQNLNHDAMYWYRQDPGQGLRLIYYSQIVNDFQKGDIAEGYSVSREKKESFPLTVTSAQKNPTAFYLCASSIGHPPPDTQYFGPGTRLTVL.

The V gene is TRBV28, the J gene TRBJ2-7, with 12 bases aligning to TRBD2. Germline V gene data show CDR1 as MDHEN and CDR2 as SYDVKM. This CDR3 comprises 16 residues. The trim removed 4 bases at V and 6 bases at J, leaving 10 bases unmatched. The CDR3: CASSSAWGLAGPEQYF. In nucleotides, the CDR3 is TGTGCCAGCAGTTCCGCGTGGGGACTAGCGGGTCCCGAGCAGTACTTC.

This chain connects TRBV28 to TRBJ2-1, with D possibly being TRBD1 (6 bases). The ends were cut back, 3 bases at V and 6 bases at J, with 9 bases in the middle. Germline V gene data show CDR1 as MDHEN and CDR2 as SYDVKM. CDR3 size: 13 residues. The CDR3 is CASSLTGSNEQFF. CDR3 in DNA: TGTGCCAGCAGTTTGACAGGATCCAATGAGCAGTTCTTC.